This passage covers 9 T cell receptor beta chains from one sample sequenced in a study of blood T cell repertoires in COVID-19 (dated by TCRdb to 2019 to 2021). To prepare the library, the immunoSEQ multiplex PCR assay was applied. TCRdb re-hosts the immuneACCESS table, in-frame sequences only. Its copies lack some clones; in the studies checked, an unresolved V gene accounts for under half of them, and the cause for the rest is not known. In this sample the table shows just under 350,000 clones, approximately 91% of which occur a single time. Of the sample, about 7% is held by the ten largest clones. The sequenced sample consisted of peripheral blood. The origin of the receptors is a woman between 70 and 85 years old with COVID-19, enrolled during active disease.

CDR3 nucleotide sequence: TGTGCCAGCAGCTTGGCTATAGCGGGGGAGCAGTACTTC. Translating it yields CASSLAIAGEQYF. V is TRBV5-6 and J is TRBJ2-7, with 8 bases fitting TRBD2. CDR1 is SGHDT and CDR2 is YYEEEE in the germline V gene. This CDR3 is built from 13 residues. The V segment lost 0 bases and the J segment 7 bases; nucleotides outside the gene matches: 3. Combining the CDR3 with reference TRBV5-6 and TRBJ2-7 gives the whole variable domain DAGVTQSPTHLIKTRGQQVTLRCSPKSGHDTVSWYQQALGQGPQFIFQYYEEEERQRGNFPDRFSGHQFPNYSSELNVNALLLGDSALYLCASSLAIAGEQYFGPGTRLTVT.

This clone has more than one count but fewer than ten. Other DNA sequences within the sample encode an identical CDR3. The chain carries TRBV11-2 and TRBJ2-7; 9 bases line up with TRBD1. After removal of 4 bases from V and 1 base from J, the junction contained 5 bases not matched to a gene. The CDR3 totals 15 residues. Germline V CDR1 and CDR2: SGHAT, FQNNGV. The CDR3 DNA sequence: TGTGCCAGCAGCTCGCCGGGACAGGGTTCCTACGAGCAGTACTTC. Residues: CASSSPGQGSYEQYF.

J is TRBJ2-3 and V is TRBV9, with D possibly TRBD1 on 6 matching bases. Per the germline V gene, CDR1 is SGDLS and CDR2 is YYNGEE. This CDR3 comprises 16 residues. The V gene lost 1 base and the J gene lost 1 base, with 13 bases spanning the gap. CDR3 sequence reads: CASSVHREKGTDTQYF. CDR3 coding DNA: TGTGCCAGCAGCGTACACAGGGAGAAGGGCACAGATACGCAGTATTTT.

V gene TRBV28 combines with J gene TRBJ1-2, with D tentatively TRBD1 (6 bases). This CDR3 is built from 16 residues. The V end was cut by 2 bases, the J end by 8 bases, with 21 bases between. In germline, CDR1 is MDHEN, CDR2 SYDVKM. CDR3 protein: CASSLLRGEEELGYTF. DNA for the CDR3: TGTGCCAGCAGTTTACTCAGGGGAGAGGAGGAGTTGGGCTACACCTTC.

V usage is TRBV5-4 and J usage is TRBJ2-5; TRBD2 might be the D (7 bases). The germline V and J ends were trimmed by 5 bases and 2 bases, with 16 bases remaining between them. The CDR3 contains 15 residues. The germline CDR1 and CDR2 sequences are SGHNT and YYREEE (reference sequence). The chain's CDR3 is CASSERGGFQETQYF. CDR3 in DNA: TGTGCCAGCAGTGAGAGGGGGGGGTTTCAAGAGACCCAGTACTTC.

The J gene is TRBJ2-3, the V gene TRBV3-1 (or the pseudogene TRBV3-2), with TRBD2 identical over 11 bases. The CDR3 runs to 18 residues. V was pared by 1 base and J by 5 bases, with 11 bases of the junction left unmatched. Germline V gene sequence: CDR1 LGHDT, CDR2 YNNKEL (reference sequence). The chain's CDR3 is CASSQGVSSGGALDTQYF. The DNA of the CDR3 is TGTGCCAGCAGCCAAGGCGTTAGTAGCGGGGGGGCGTTAGATACGCAGTATTTT.

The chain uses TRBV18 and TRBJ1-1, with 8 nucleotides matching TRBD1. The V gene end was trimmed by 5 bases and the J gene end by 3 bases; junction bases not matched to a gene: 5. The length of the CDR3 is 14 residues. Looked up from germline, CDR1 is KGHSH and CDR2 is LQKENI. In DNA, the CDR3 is TGTGCCAGCTCATGGGGACAGGTCGACACTGAAGCTTTCTTT. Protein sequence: CASSWGQVDTEAFF. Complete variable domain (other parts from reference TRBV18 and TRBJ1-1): NAGVMQNPRHLVRRRGQEARLRCSPMKGHSHVYWYRQLPEEGLKFMVYLQKENIIDESGMPKERFSAEFPKEGPSILRIQQVVRGDSAAYFCASSWGQVDTEAFFGQGTRLTVV.

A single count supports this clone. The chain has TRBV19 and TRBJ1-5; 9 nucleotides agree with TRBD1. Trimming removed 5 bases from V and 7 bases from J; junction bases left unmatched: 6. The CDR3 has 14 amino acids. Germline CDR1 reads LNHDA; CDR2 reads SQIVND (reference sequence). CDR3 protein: CASSAQGAEQPQHF. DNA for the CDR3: TGTGCCAGTAGTGCACAGGGGGCAGAACAGCCCCAGCATTTT.

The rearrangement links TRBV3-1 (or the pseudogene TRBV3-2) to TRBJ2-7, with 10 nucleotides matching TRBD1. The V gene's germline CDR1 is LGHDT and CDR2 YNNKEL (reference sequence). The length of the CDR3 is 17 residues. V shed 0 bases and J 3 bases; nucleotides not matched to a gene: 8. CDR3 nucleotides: TGTGCCAGCAGCCAAGAGAGGAGACAGGGGGCGGGCTACGAGCAGTACTTC. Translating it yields CASSQERRQGAGYEQYF.